The 23 T cell receptor beta chains below come from one sample, sequenced in a study of shared clonotypes between healthy human individuals (dated by TCRdb to between 2020 and 2021). Libraries were made using the immunoSEQ multiplex PCR assay. The clones in this table, taken by TCRdb from immuneACCESS, are in-frame only. Not every clone is retained; where verified, under half of the shortfall comes from an unresolved V gene, and the cause of the rest is unknown. This sample holds about 470,000 clones; 79% were observed only once. About 12% of the sample rests with the top ten. The source material was PBMCs. The receptors derive from a woman aged 40 to 50 in good health. Some clones in this sample may be carry-over from other donors' samples.

The chain carries TRBV7-3 and TRBJ2-1; D may match TRBD1 or TRBD2 (5 bases each). The CDR3 sequence is 14 residues long. Between the trimmed V and J ends, which lost 5 bases and 6 bases, there was a span of 14 bases. Germline CDR1 is SGHTA and CDR2 is FQGTGA. CDR3 bases: TGTGCCAGCAGCCTCTACCAGGGAGCCAATGAGCAGTTCTTC. This translates into CASSLYQGANEQFF.

This rearrangement joins TRBV9 to TRBJ2-7; D tentatively reads TRBD1 or TRBD2 (5 bases each). The germline CDR1 and CDR2 sequences are SGDLS and YYNGEE. The length of the CDR3 is 15 residues. The V end lost 2 bases, the J end lost 7 bases, and 19 bases lay between the germline ends. In nucleotides, the CDR3 is TGTGCCAGCAGCGTCACCGGGACGGAGACTTTGGAGCAGTACTTC. Amino acid sequence: CASSVTGTETLEQYF.

V usage is TRBV19 and J usage is TRBJ2-2, with TRBD1 matching 8 bases. The CDR3 sequence is 14 residues long. V trimming: 6 bases; J trimming: 5 bases; junction bases outside the gene matches: 5. Germline loops: CDR1 LNHDA, CDR2 SQIVND (reference sequence). The CDR3, as DNA: TGTGCCAGTAGCCCGACAGGGGATACCGGGGAGCTGTTTTTT. This gives the protein CASSPTGDTGELFF. The full variable domain, with the rest looked up from reference TRBV19 and TRBJ2-2, is DGGITQSPKYLFRKEGQNVTLSCEQNLNHDAMYWYRQDPGQGLRLIYYSQIVNDFQKGDIAEGYSVSREKKESFPLTVTSAQKNPTAFYLCASSPTGDTGELFFGEGSRLTVL.

This clone was detected a few times. The V and J genes are TRBV19 and TRBJ2-1; TRBD1 matches at 9 bases. CDR1 and CDR2 from the germline V gene are LNHDA and SQIVND (reference sequence). The CDR3 spans 16 residues. Trimming cost V 6 bases and J 5 bases; bases outside gene matches: 11. The DNA of the CDR3 is TGTGCCAGTAGGAAACTCCAAGGGACAGGGAACAATGAGCAGTTCTTC. This codes for CASRKLQGTGNNEQFF.

The rearrangement uses TRBV4-2 and TRBJ2-7; 9 bases map to TRBD1. The CDR3 is made up of 14 amino acids. Germline V gene sequence: CDR1 LGHNA, CDR2 YNFKEQ. V shed 3 bases, J shed 3 bases, and the junction held 3 bases outside the gene matches. CDR3 amino acids: CASSQQGQGYEQYF. The CDR3 nucleotides are TGTGCCAGCAGCCAGCAGGGACAGGGCTACGAGCAGTACTTC.

The genes are TRBV10-3 and TRBJ1-1; D not certain. Per the germline V gene, CDR1 is ENHRY and CDR2 is SYGVKD. V lost 3 bases, J lost 7 bases, and 12 bases lay in between. The CDR3 runs 13 residues. CDR3 nucleotide sequence: TGTGCCATCAGTGATTCATTCTTTTTTGAAGCTTTCTTT. This sequence encodes CAISDSFFFEAFF.

This clone was seen a single time. V is TRBV15 and J is TRBJ2-3; D is possibly TRBD1 (5 bases). CDR1 and CDR2 (germline): LNHNV, YYDKDF (reference sequence). The V end lost 0 bases, the J end lost 0 bases, and 10 bases lay between the germline ends. CDR3 length: 16 residues. This chain's CDR3 is CATSRDPDRSTDTQYF. The CDR3 DNA sequence: TGTGCCACCAGCAGAGATCCCGACAGAAGCACAGATACGCAGTATTTT.

This clone has more than one count but fewer than ten. CDR3 nucleotide sequence: TGTGCCAGCAGCTTAAACCGGGACGGGGGAGCCAAAAACATTCAGTACTTC. It codes for CASSLNRDGGAKNIQYF. The chain couples TRBV11-2 to TRBJ2-4; maybe TRBD2 (6 bases). With 2 bases removed from V and 0 bases from J, the gap between germline ends came to 14 bases. This CDR3 spans 17 amino acids. Germline CDR1 is SGHAT and CDR2 is FQNNGV. Full variable domain (outside the CDR3, taken from reference TRBV11-2 and TRBJ2-4): EAGVAQSPRYKIIEKRQSVAFWCNPISGHATLYWYQQILGQGPKLLIQFQNNGVVDDSQLPKDRFSAERLKGVDSTLKIQPAKLEDSAVYLCASSLNRDGGAKNIQYFGAGTRLSVL.

The CDR3 here is CASSQSPRGAEKLFF. The CDR3 nucleotides read TGCGCCAGCAGCCAGTCTCCCAGGGGCGCAGAAAAACTGTTTTTT. The chain uses TRBV4-1 and TRBJ1-4; D possibly corresponds to TRBD1 (6 bases). The CDR3 runs 15 residues. V lost 3 bases to trimming and J lost 8 bases, with 16 bases between them. CDR1 is MGHRA and CDR2 is YSYEKL in the germline V gene.

The chain has TRBV7-8 and TRBJ1-1, with TRBD1 identical over 7 bases. Germline values: CDR1 SGHVS, CDR2 FQNEAQ. With 3 bases clipped from V and 7 bases from J, the junction kept 5 bases outside the gene matches. The CDR3 is made up of 13 amino acids. CDR3 amino acids: CASSLGQPDEAFF. The CDR3, as DNA: TGTGCCAGCAGCTTGGGACAGCCAGATGAAGCTTTCTTT. Combining the CDR3 with reference TRBV7-8 and TRBJ1-1 gives the whole variable domain GAGVSQSPRYKVAKRGQDVALRCDPISGHVSLFWYQQALGQGPEFLTYFQNEAQLDKSGLPSDRFFAERPEGSVSTLKIQRTQQEDSAVYLCASSLGQPDEAFFGQGTRLTVV.

The chain carries TRBV4-1 and TRBJ2-6; 8 bases line up with TRBD1. With V trimmed by 4 bases and J by 2 bases, 10 bases remained unmatched. The CDR3 extends over 18 amino acids. Germline assignment: CDR1 MGHRA and CDR2 YSYEKL. The CDR3 DNA reads as TGCGCCAGCAGCCCCAAGCAGGGGGCGTCAACTGGGGCCAACGTCCTGACTTTC. This translates into CASSPKQGASTGANVLTF.

In the case of this clone: Other nucleotide sequences in the sample specify the same CDR3. This chain connects TRBV18 to TRBJ2-1; 12 bases map to TRBD2. The junction had 6 bases not matched to a gene; V was cut back by 3 bases and J by 9 bases. The CDR3 spans 15 residues. Germline loops: CDR1 KGHSH, CDR2 LQKENI. CDR3 region: CASSPTSGSFGEQFF. In DNA form, the CDR3 reads TGTGCCAGCTCACCGACTAGCGGGAGTTTTGGTGAGCAGTTCTTC.

This clone appeared a few times. This CDR3 reads CASSRLSEGLHNEQFF. The CDR3 bases are TGTGCCAGCAGTCGCCTCTCGGAGGGACTGCACAATGAGCAGTTCTTC. This chain joins TRBV25-1 and TRBJ2-1, with D possibly matching TRBD2 (6 bases). Germline V gives CDR1 MGHDK, CDR2 SYGVNS. The CDR3 length is 16 residues. V was clipped by 5 bases and J by 5 bases, with 19 bases between them.

This clone was counted a single time. The rearrangement uses TRBV6-4 and TRBJ1-4; no clear D. Trimming took off 10 bases at V and 7 bases at J, with 16 bases between the two ends. The CDR3 length is 13 residues. CDR1 MRHNA and CDR2 SNTAGT come from the germline V gene. CDR3 DNA: TGTGCCACCCGGCGTTTTAGGTCTGAAAAACTGTTTTTT. It encodes CATRRFRSEKLFF.

The rearrangement links TRBV29-1 to TRBJ2-3, with TRBD2 matching over 11 bases. V trimming: 4 bases; J trimming: 5 bases; junction bases outside the gene matches: 5. CDR1 SQVTM and CDR2 ANQGSEA come from the germline V gene. The CDR3 is 14 residues long. The CDR3 nucleotides read TGCAGCGTTGGGGTGACTAGCGGGATAGATACGCAGTATTTT. Translated, it gives CSVGVTSGIDTQYF.

This rearrangement joins TRBV19 to TRBJ2-1; TRBD2 matches at 7 bases. Germline CDR1 reads LNHDA; CDR2 reads SQIVND (reference sequence). This CDR3 has 15 residues. Trimming removed 4 bases from V and 1 base from J; junction bases left unmatched: 4. CDR3 DNA: TGTGCCAGTAGTAGGAGGGAGGGATCCTACAATGAGCAGTTCTTC. Translated, it gives CASSRREGSYNEQFF.

V usage is TRBV27 and J usage is TRBJ2-3; the match to TRBD1 covers 9 bases. V shed 8 bases, J shed 7 bases, and the junction held 19 bases outside the gene matches. Per the germline V gene, CDR1 is MNHEY and CDR2 is SMNVEV (reference sequence). There are 17 residues in the CDR3. The CDR3 reads CASGRWSGTGYTYTQYF. The DNA for the CDR3 is TGTGCCAGCGGCCGGTGGAGTGGGACAGGGTATACTTATACGCAGTATTTT.

The chain uses TRBV10-3 and TRBJ2-7; TRBD1 aligns across 7 bases. This CDR3 has 15 amino acids. The V and J ends lost 4 bases and 4 bases, in that order; junction bases with no gene match: 10. Germline V gives CDR1 ENHRY, CDR2 SYGVKD. For the CDR3, the DNA is TGTGCCATCAGTGGCGAGGGGGCGCGGGTATACGAGCAGTACTTC. Protein: CAISGEGARVYEQYF.

The chain employs TRBV18 and TRBJ1-4, with D perhaps TRBD1 (5 bases). V was clipped by 4 bases and J by 8 bases, with 11 bases between them. CDR1 is KGHSH and CDR2 is LQKENI in the germline V gene. The CDR3 contains 13 residues. The CDR3 bases are TGTGCCAGCTCACTAGGGACTGTCGAAAAACTGTTTTTT. It specifies CASSLGTVEKLFF.

V is TRBV7-9 and J is TRBJ1-1; D ambiguous. The CDR3 is 15 residues long. From germline, CDR1 is SEHNR and CDR2 FQNEAQ (reference sequence). Trimming took off 5 bases at V and 4 bases at J, with 17 bases between the two ends. In DNA form, the CDR3 reads TGTGCCAGCAGCCCCCCGGCAGATTGGGGCACTGAAGCTTTCTTT. Translation gives CASSPPADWGTEAFF.

V gene TRBV6-5 combines with J gene TRBJ1-4; 7 bases map to TRBD1. The J segment lost 8 bases and the V segment lost 4 bases, leaving 7 bases of the junction unmatched. The CDR3 has 14 amino acids. Per germline, CDR1 MNHEY and CDR2 SVGAGI. The CDR3 coding sequence is TGTGCCAGCAGTTGGGGGAGGGGGCACGAAAAACTGTTTTTT. Protein: CASSWGRGHEKLFF.

V and J are TRBV6-6 and TRBJ2-7; D might be TRBD2 (5 bases). The CDR3 length is 15 residues. The V end lost 6 bases, the J end lost 2 bases, and 17 bases lay between the germline ends. Germline lookup yields CDR1 MNHNY and CDR2 SVGAGI (reference sequence). CDR3 nucleotides: TGTGCCAGCAGCCTTGTCGGGATCTTTGCCTACGAGCAGTACTTC. Its protein is CASSLVGIFAYEQYF.

This clone was seen a handful of times. The genes are TRBV2 and TRBJ1-1; D ambiguous. The CDR3 extends over 14 amino acids. Trimming stripped 3 bases from V and 11 bases from J, with 19 bases between. Germline values: CDR1 SNHLY, CDR2 FYNNEI. CDR3 nucleotides: TGTGCCAGCAGTGAGGAGGACGGGGAAATTTGGGCTTTCTTT. It yields the protein CASSEEDGEIWAFF.